This T cell receptor beta chain was captured by sequencing in a study of T-cell reconstitution after alpha-beta-depleted transplantation in children. Preparing the TCRbeta library involved the use of unique molecular identifiers. TCRdb re-derived calls from the PCR reads in MiXCR, one entry per CDR3 protein. The sample includes 190,000 or so distinct CDR3 sequences, 6.5% to 7.5% of them seen just once. In this sample, this clonotype turned up many times. CDR3 length: 13 residues. The V and J ends lost 4 bases and 5 bases respectively, with 9 bases between them. Germline V gene sequence: CDR1 SSHAT, CDR2 FNYEAQ (reference sequence).

The chain employs TRBV7-7 and TRBJ2-1; D uncertain. This TCR was recovered from a human donor who donated a stem cell graft to a child with Wiskott-Aldrich syndrome. The specimen comprised PBMCs from the stem cell graft donor, sampled from the stem cell graft. The CDR3 sequence is CASSSETHNEQFF. CDR3 DNA sequence: TGTGCCAGCAGCTCCGAGACCCACAATGAGCAGTTCTTC.